This T cell receptor beta chain derives from a study of T cell clonality in common variable immunodeficiency. Points from the study as a whole: Reportedly, TCR beta sequences from common variable immunodeficiency showed fewer deletions and N-nucleotide insertions.

The germline V gene has CDR1 SGHDN and CDR2 FVKESK. Trimming pared 4 bases from V and 0 bases from J, leaving 2 bases between. This CDR3 comprises 12 residues. This clone was recorded many times. Its cognate antigen is unknown. The read finishes 3 residues shy of the CDR3 end, and the germline J gene is used to complete it. Control and CVID samples contributed equal amounts of genomic DNA. Sequencing used immunoSEQ multiplex PCR; TCRdb keeps in-frame clones, though not all of them. The sample presents 14,000 or so clones, none singletons. The rearrangement joins TRBV14 to TRBJ2-3; unclear D gene. Sequenced sample: peripheral blood mononuclear cells. The clonotype comes from a human donor with common variable immunodeficiency. Partial CDR3 DNA: TGTGCCAGCAGCCCTAGCACAGATACG. Its translation is CASSPSTDT. The entire CDR3 sequence reads CASSPSTDTQYF.